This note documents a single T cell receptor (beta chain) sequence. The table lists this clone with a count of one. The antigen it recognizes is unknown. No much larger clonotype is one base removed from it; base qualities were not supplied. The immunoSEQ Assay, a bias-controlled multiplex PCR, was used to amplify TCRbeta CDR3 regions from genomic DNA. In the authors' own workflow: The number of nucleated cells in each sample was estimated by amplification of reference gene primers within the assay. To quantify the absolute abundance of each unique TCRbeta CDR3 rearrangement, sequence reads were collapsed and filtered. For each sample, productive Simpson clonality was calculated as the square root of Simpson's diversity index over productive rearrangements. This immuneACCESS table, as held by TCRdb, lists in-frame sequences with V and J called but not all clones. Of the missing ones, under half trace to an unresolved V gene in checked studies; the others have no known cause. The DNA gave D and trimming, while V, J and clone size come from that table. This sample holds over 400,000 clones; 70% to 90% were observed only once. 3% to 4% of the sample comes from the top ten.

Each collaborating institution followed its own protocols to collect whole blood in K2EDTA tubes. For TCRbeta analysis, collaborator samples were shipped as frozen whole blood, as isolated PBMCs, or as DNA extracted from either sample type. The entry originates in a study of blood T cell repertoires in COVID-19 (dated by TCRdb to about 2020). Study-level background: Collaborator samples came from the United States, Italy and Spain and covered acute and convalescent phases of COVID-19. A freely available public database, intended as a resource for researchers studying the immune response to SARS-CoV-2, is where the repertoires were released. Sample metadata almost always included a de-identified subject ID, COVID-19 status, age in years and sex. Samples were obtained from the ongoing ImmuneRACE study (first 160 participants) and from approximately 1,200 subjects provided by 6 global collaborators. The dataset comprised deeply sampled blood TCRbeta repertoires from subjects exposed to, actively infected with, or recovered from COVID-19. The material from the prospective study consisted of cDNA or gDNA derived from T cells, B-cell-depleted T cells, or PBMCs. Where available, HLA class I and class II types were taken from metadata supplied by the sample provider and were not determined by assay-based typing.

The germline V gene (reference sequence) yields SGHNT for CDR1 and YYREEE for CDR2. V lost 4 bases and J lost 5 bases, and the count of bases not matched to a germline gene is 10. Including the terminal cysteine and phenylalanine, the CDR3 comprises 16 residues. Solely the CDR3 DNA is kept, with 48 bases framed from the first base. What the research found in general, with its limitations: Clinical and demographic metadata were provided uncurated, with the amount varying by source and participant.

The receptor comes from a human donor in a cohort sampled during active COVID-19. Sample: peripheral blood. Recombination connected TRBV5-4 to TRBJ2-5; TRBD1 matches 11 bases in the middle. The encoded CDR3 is CASSRGQGGGMETQYF. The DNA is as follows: TGTGCCAGCAGCAGGGGACAGGGGGGAGGGATGGAGACCCAGTACTTC.